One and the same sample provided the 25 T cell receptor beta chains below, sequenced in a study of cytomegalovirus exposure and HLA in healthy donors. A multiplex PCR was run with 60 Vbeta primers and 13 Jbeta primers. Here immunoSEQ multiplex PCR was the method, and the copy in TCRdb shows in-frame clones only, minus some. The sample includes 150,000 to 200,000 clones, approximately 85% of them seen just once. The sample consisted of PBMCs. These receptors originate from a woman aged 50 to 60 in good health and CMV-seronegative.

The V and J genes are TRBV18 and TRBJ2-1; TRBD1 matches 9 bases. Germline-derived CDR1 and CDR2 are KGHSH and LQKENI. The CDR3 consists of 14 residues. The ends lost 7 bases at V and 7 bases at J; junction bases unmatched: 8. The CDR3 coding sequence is TGTGCCAGCTACTCCGGGACAGGGTTGAATGAGCAGTTCTTC. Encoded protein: CASYSGTGLNEQFF.

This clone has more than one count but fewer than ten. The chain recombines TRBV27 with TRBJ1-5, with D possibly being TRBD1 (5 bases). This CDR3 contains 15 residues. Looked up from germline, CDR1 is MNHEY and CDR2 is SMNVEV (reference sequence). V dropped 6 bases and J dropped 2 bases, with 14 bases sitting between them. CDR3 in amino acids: CASSPWGEGNQPQHF. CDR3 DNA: TGTGCCAGCAGCCCCTGGGGGGAGGGCAATCAGCCCCAGCATTTT.

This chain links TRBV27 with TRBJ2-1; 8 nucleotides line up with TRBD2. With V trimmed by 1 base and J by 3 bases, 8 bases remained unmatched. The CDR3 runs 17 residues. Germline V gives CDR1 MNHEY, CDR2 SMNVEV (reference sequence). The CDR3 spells CASSLWFSGIFYNEQFF. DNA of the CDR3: TGTGCCAGCAGTTTATGGTTTAGCGGGATCTTCTACAATGAGCAGTTCTTC.

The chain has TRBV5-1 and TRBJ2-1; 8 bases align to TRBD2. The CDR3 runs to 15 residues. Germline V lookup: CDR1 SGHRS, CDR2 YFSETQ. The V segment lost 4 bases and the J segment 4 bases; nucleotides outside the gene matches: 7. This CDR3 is CASSPGGAGYNEQFF. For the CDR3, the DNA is TGCGCCAGCAGCCCGGGAGGGGCGGGATACAATGAGCAGTTCTTC.

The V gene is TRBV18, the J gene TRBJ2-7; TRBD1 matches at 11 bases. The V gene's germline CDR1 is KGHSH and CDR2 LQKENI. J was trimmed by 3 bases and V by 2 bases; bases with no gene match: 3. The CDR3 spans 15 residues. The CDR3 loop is CASSPTGTGGYEQYF. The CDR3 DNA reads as TGTGCCAGCTCACCAACCGGGACAGGGGGCTACGAGCAGTACTTC.

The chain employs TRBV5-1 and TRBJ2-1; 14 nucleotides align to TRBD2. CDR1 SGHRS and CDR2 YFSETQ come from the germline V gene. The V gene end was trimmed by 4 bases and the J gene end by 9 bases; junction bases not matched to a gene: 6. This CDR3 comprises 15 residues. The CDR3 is CASSPTSGRDSEQFF. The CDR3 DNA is TGCGCCAGCAGCCCGACTAGCGGGAGGGACAGTGAGCAGTTCTTC.

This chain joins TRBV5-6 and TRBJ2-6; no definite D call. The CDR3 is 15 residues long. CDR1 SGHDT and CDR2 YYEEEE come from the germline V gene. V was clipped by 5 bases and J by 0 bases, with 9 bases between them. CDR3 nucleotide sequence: TGTGCCAGCAGTCCGGTCCCCTCTGGGGCCAACGTCCTGACTTTC. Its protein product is CASSPVPSGANVLTF.

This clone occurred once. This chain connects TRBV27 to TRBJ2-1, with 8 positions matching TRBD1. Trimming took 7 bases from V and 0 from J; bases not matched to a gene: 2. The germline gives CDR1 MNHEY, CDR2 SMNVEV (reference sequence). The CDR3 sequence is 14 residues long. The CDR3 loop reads CASNGQGSYNEQFF. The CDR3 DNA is TGTGCCAGCAATGGACAGGGCTCCTACAATGAGCAGTTCTTC.

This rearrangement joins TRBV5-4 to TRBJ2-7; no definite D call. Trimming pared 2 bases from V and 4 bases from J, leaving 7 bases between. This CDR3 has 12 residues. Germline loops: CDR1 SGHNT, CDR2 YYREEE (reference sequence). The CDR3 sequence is CASSFDWYEQYF. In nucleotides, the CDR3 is TGTGCCAGCAGCTTCGACTGGTACGAGCAGTACTTC.

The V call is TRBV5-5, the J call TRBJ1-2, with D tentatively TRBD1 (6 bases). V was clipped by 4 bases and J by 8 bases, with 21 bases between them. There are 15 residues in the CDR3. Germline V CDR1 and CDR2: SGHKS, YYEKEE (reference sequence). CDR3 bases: TGTGCCAGCAGCCCGTCGGGGGGGACAAAAAGGGGCTACACCTTC. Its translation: CASSPSGGTKRGYTF.

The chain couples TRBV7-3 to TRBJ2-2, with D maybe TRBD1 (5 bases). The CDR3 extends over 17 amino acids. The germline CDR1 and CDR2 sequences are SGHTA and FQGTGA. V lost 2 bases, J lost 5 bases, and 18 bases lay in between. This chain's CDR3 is CASSLGPQGVGTGELFF. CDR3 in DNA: TGTGCCAGCAGCTTAGGGCCCCAGGGTGTCGGGACCGGGGAGCTGTTTTTT.

CDR3 nucleotide sequence: TGTGCCAGCAGCTTAGACTCGACAGGTAACACTGAAGCTTTCTTT. Translated: CASSLDSTGNTEAFF. The J gene is TRBJ1-1, the V gene TRBV11-3, with D possibly TRBD1 on 6 matching bases. Between the trimmed V and J ends, which lost 0 bases and 2 bases, there was a span of 10 bases. Germline lookup yields CDR1 SGHNT and CDR2 YENEEA. The CDR3 covers 15 residues.

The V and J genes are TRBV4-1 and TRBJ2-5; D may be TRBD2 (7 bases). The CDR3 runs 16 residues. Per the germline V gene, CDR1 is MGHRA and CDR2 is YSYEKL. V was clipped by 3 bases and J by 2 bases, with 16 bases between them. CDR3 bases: TGCGCCAGCAGCCAGCCTGGGGGGGGCCCGCAAGAGACCCAGTACTTC. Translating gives CASSQPGGGPQETQYF.

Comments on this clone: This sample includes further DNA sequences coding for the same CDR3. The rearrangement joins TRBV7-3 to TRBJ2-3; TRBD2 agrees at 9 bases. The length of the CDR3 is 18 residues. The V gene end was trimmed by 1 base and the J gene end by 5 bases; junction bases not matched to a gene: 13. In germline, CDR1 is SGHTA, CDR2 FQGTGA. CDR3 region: CASSLRGGSGSSQDTQYF. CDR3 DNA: TGTGCCAGCAGCTTAAGAGGGGGTAGCGGGAGTTCACAAGATACGCAGTATTTT.

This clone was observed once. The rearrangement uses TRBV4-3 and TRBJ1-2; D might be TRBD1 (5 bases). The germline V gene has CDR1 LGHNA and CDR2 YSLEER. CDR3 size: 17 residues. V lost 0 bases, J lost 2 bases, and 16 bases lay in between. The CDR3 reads CASSQELGQGTNYGYTF. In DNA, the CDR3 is TGCGCCAGCAGCCAAGAGTTAGGCCAGGGTACCAACTATGGCTACACCTTC.

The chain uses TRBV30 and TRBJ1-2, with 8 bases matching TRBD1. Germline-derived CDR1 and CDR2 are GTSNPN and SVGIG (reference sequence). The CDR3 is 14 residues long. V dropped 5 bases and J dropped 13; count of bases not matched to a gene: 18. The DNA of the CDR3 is TGTGCCTGGGTTAATCAGGGGGCCGCCGCGGCGCGCACCTTC. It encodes CAWVNQGAAAARTF.

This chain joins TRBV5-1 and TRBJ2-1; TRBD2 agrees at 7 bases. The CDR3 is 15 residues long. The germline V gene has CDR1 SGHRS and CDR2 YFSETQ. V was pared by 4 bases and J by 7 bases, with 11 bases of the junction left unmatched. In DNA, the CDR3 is TGCGCCAGCAGCCACGGACTAGTGGGGGAAAATGAGCAGTTCTTC. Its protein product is CASSHGLVGENEQFF.

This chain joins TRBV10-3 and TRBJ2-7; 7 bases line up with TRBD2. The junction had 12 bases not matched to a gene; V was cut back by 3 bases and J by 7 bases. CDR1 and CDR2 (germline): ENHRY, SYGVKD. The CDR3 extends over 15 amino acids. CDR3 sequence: CAISERAGRYGEQYF. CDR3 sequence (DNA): TGTGCCATCAGTGAACGAGCGGGACGTTATGGGGAGCAGTACTTC.

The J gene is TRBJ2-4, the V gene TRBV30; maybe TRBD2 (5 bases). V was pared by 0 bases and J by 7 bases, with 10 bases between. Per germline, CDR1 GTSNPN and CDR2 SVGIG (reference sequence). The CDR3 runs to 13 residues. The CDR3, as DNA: TGTGCCTGGAGTGTAAGCGGTGTTAACATTCAGTACTTC. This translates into CAWSVSGVNIQYF.

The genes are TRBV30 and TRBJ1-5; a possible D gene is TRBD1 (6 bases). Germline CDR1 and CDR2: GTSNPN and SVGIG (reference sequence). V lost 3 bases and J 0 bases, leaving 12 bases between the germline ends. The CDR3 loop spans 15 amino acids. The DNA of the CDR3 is TGTGCCTGGAGCGAGGACAGACATAGCAATCAGCCCCAGCATTTT. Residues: CAWSEDRHSNQPQHF.

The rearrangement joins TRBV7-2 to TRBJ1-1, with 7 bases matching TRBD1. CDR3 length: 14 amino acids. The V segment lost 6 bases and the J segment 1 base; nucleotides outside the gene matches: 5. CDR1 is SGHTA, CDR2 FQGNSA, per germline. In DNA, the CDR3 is TGTGCCAGCAGTTACGGGACAGCGAACACTGAAGCTTTCTTT. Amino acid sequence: CASSYGTANTEAFF. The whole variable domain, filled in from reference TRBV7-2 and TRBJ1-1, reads GAGVSQSPSNKVTEKGKDVELRCDPISGHTALYWYRQSLGQGLEFLIYFQGNSAPDKSGLPSDRFSAERTGGSVSTLTIQRTQQEDSAVYLCASSYGTANTEAFFGQGTRLTVV.

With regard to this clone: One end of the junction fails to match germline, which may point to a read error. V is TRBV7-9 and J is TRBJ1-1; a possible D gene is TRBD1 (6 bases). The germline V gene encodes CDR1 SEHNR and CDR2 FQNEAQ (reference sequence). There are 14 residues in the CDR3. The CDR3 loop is CSSSLGHLTTEAFF. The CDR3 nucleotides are TGTTCCAGCAGCTTGGGACATTTGACGACTGAAGCTTTCTTT.

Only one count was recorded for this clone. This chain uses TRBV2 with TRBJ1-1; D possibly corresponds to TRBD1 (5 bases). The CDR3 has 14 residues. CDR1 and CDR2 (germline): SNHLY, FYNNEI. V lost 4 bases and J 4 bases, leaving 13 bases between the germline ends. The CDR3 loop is CASSGLRGGTEAFF. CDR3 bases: TGTGCCAGCAGTGGCTTAAGGGGTGGCACTGAAGCTTTCTTT.

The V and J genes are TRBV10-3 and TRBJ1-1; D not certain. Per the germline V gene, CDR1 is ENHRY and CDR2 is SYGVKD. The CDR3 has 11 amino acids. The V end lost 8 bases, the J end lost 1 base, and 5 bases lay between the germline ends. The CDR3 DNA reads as TGTGCCATCGGCGGGAACACTGAAGCTTTCTTT. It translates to CAIGGNTEAFF.

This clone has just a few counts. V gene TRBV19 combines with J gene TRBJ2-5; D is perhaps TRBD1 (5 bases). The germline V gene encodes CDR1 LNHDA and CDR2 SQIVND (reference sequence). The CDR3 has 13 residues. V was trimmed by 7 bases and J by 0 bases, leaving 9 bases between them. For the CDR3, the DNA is TGTGCCAGTACGACAGAAAACCAAGAGACCCAGTACTTC. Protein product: CASTTENQETQYF.